Listed below are T cell receptor beta chains from one sample, sequenced in a study of T cell clones after liver transplantation. Clones were sequenced by immunoSEQ multiplex PCR, and TCRdb holds only the in-frame ones, with some missing. The sample holds tens of thousands of clones, 90% seen once. This material consisted of CD4+ T cells from blood, taken before liver transplant. The source of these receptors is a human donor who received a liver transplant. Each CDR3 is given with its conserved first and last residue. D genes are given only for firm matches. Clone size is given for some rows only: seen once, a few or many times, or a class if the clone is expanded.

d_call,j_call,v_call,clone_size,cdr3_nt,cdr3_aa
TRBD2,TRBJ2-1,TRBV5-1,.,TGCGCCAGCAGCCTTAGAGCGGGAGGGCCCTACAATGAGCAGTTCTTC,CASSLRAGGPYNEQFF
.,TRBJ2-7,TRBV2,.,TGTGCCAGTGAGGGGGGTAGCTCCTACGAGCAGTACTTC,CASEGGSSYEQYF
.,TRBJ2-7,TRBV5-4,.,TGTGCCAGCAGGAGGGGGGGCTCCTACGAGCAGTACTTC,CASRRGGSYEQYF
.,TRBJ2-2,TRBV2,.,TGTGCCAGCAGCGTCACTAGCACCGGGGAGCTGTTTTTT,CASSVTSTGELFF
TRBD1,TRBJ2-5,TRBV5-1,.,TGCGCCAGCAGCTTGGGTGGGGACAGGGAGGAGACCCAGTACTTC,CASSLGGDREETQYF
.,TRBJ1-2,TRBV11-3,.,TGTGCCAGCAGCTTAGGTCACGGGGGCTACGAATTCTATGGCTACACCTTC,CASSLGHGGYEFYGYTF
.,TRBJ2-5,TRBV2,.,TGTGCCACCCGCAGGGGCGGGGCCGCACAGACCCAGTACTTC,CATRRGGAAQTQYF
TRBD2,TRBJ2-5,TRBV18,.,TGTGCCAGCTCGCTAGCGGGGCCTACCCGGGAGACCCAGTACTTC,CASSLAGPTRETQYF
.,TRBJ1-1,TRBV5-1,.,TGCGCCAGCAGCTCGACCGGGACCGACCTAACCAACACTGAAGCTTTCTTT,CASSSTGTDLTNTEAFF
TRBD2,TRBJ2-7,TRBV5-1,.,TGCGCCAGCAGCTCCGGACTAGCGGCTGTCGAGCAGTACTTC,CASSSGLAAVEQYF
.,TRBJ2-7,TRBV19,.,TGTGCCAGTAGTATTGGCAGGGGGGACGAGCAGTACTTC,CASSIGRGDEQYF
.,TRBJ2-1,TRBV19,once,TGTGCCAGTAGCAGTAAATCAGGGGTCCCTGAGCAGTTCTTC,CASSSKSGVPEQFF
.,TRBJ1-5,TRBV18,.,TGTGCCAGCTCACCTGGGGCCAGGGGCCCCCCGAATAGCAATCAGCCCCAGCATTTT,CASSPGARGPPNSNQPQHF
TRBD1,TRBJ2-3,TRBV18,.,TGTGCCAGCTCACCACCGGGACAGGGGGCGCAGGATACGCAGTATTTT,CASSPPGQGAQDTQYF
.,TRBJ2-1,TRBV9,.,TGTGCCAGCAGCGTAGGGGCAGGAGCTTACAATGAGCAGTTCTTC,CASSVGAGAYNEQFF
.,TRBJ1-2,TRBV7-9,.,TGTGCCAGCAGCTTGGACGCAAACTATGGCTACACCTTC,CASSLDANYGYTF